The 5 T cell receptor beta chains below were found in one sample sequenced in a study of T cell responses to AZD1222 COVID-19 vaccine. Libraries were prepared by immunoSEQ multiplex PCR; TCRdb keeps only in-frame clonotypes and omits some of them. The sample lists over 85,000 clones; roughly 87% were seen once. This sample comprised peripheral blood, obtained on day 0 of AZD1222 vaccination. These receptor sequences come from an adult in good health.

The chain joins TRBV7-2 to TRBJ2-7, with D perhaps given as TRBD1 or TRBD2 (5 bases each). The CDR3 covers 14 residues. Germline V gives CDR1 SGHTA, CDR2 FQGNSA. V shed 5 bases and J shed 9 bases, with 20 bases lying between them. CDR3 bases: TGTGCCAGCAGCCCACGGGGCGACCGCGCAGCGCAGTACTTC. Residues: CASSPRGDRAAQYF.

The V call is TRBV5-1, the J call TRBJ1-6, with a tentative D call TRBD1 (6 bases). This CDR3 region has 17 residues. Germline V CDR1 and CDR2: SGHRS, YFSETQ. Between the trimmed V and J ends, which lost 4 bases and 5 bases, there was a span of 19 bases. CDR3 sequence (DNA): TGCGCCAGCAGCCTACTAAGCCGGGACACGGATAATTCACCCCTCCACTTT. It encodes CASSLLSRDTDNSPLHF.

The rearrangement joins TRBV7-2 to TRBJ1-6; 8 nucleotides line up with TRBD1. The J segment lost 7 bases and the V segment lost 1 base, leaving 6 bases of the junction unmatched. CDR3 size: 16 residues. Germline CDR1 is SGHTA and CDR2 is FQGNSA. Here the CDR3 reads CASSLGLRTGNSPLHF. The DNA of the CDR3 is TGTGCCAGCAGCTTAGGACTAAGGACAGGGAATTCACCCCTCCACTTT.

This chain links TRBV15 with TRBJ2-7, with 7 bases that match TRBD1. CDR1 LNHNV and CDR2 YYDKDF come from the germline V gene (reference sequence). This CDR3 has 14 residues. J was trimmed by 3 bases and V by 4 bases; bases with no gene match: 6. In DNA, the CDR3 is TGTGCCACCAGCAACCACCGGGACAGCTACGAGCAGTACTTC. Its protein is CATSNHRDSYEQYF.

Points on this clone: Compared with germline, one end of the junction differs, possibly owing to a read error. J is TRBJ1-3 and V is TRBV6-5, with 7 nucleotides matching TRBD1. CDR3 length equals 14 residues. CDR1 is MNHEY, CDR2 SVGAGI, per germline. This CDR3 reads CASSRSTGAPFQDF. The CDR3 DNA sequence: TGTGCCAGCAGCCGCTCTACAGGGGCCCCTTTCCAGGATTTT.